A selection of T cell receptor beta chains follows, all from one sample in a study of human T cells and chemical hapten exposure. TCRdb ran MiXCR on the 5' RACE reads and lists one entry per CDR3 protein. The data contain 70,000 to 85,000 distinct CDR3 sequences, 15% to 20% of them singletons. These receptors originate from a female donor in good health. The CDR3 runs from the conserved cysteine through the conserved F or W. D genes are given only for firm matches. Not all rows give a size; the values are once, few, many and, for expanded clones, a class.

TRBJ1-1,once,13,TRBV6-6,.,TGTGTCAGCGGGATGGTCCAGGGAACTGAAGCTTTCTTT,CVSGMVQGTEAFF
TRBJ2-3,.,14,TRBV10-3,.,TGTGCCATGCGGGGCGGTGGGGGCACAGATACGCAGTATTTT,CAMRGGGGTDTQYF
TRBJ2-1,.,16,TRBV28,TRBD1,TGTGCCAGCAGTCGGGACAGTTGGAGCTCCTACAATGAGCAGTTCTTC,CASSRDSWSSYNEQFF
TRBJ2-3,few,17,TRBV29-1,TRBD2,TGCAGCTCCATCGGGGGCGGCTTAGCGGGAGGAGCAGATACGCAGTATTTT,CSSIGGGLAGGADTQYF
TRBJ2-3,.,14,TRBV3-1,.,TGTGCCAGCAGCCAAATAGAAGGCACAGATACGCAGTATTTT,CASSQIEGTDTQYF
TRBJ2-1,few,17,TRBV5-1,TRBD1,TGCGCCAGCAGCTCGCCCAGGGGGCGCATATTCTACAATGAGCAGTTCTTC,CASSSPRGRIFYNEQFF
TRBJ2-1,few,15,TRBV6-2/TRBV6-3,.,TGTGCCAGCAGTTACGGGGCCGCAAGGTCACGGGAGCAGTTCTTC,CASSYGAARSREQFF
TRBJ1-1,.,14,TRBV27,.,TGTGCCAGCAGTGAGCTACAGGAGAACACTGAAGCTTTCTTT,CASSELQENTEAFF
TRBJ1-6,.,19,TRBV28,.,TGTGCCAGCAGTCCAAGCCCGGGAGAGGGGGTCGCCTATAATTCACCCCTCCACTTT,CASSPSPGEGVAYNSPLHF
TRBJ1-1,.,13,TRBV6-2/TRBV6-3,.,TGTGCCAGCAGCCGCGAGGGAGCACGAGAAGCTTTCTTT,CASSREGAREAFF
TRBJ1-1,.,12,TRBV12-3/TRBV12-4,.,TGTGCCAGCAGTTTAACAAGGGGTTATGCTTTCTTT,CASSLTRGYAFF